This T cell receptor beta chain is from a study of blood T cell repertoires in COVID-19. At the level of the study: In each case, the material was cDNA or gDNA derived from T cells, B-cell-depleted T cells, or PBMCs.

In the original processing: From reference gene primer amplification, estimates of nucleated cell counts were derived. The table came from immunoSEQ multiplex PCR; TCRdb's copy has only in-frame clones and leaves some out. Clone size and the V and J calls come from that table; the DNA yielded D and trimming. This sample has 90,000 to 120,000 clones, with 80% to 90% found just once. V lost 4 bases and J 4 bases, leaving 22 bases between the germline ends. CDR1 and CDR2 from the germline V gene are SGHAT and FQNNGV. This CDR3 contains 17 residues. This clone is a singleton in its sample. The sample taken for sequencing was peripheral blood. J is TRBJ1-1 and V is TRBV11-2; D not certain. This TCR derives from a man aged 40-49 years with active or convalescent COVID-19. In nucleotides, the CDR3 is TGTGCCAGCAGCTCCCATCGAGTCCTAAAAGGAGCCACTGAAGCTTTCTTT. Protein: CASSSHRVLKGATEAFF. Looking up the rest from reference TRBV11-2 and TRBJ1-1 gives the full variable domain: EAGVAQSPRYKIIEKRQSVAFWCNPISGHATLYWYQQILGQGPKLLIQFQNNGVVDDSQLPKDRFSAERLKGVDSTLKIQPAKLEDSAVYLCASSSHRVLKGATEAFFGQGTRLTVV.